This is a list of T cell receptor beta chains from one sample in a study of blood T cell repertoires in COVID-19. Sequenced by immunoSEQ multiplex PCR; TCRdb stores in-frame clones only, minus some. The profile covers fewer than 400,000 clones, with about 86% appearing a single time and approximately 10% taken by the ten largest. Sequencing was done on a sample of PBMCs or T cells enriched from blood (not recorded which). Receptor source: a woman between 50 and 59 years old who had recovered from COVID-19. Both conserved end residues are part of each CDR3. The D gene is left open where the match is weak. Size is stated for part of the rows, as once, few or many counts, or as a class when the clone is expanded.

d_call clone_size j_call v_call cdr3_nt cdr3_aa
. . TRBJ2-7 TRBV5-1 TGCGCCAGCAGCTTGGCGGCGGCTTACGAGCAGTACTTC CASSLAAAYEQYF
. . TRBJ2-1 TRBV7-9 TGTGCCAGCAGCTCTAGTCCCAGGGCGTATGAGCAGTTCTTC CASSSSPRAYEQFF
. once TRBJ2-1 TRBV20-1 TGCAGTGCTAGTAGACAGGTACTTTACAATGAGCAGTTCTTC CSASRQVLYNEQFF
. . TRBJ1-1 TRBV10-2 TGCGCCAGCAGCCAGGGTGGTGAAGCTTTCTTT CASSQGGEAFF
. . TRBJ1-2 TRBV12-3/TRBV12-4 TGTGCCAGCAGTCCAGGTCTTAACTATGGCTACACCTTC CASSPGLNYGYTF
. . TRBJ1-3 TRBV10-3 TGTGCCATCAGTGATTTGGTTCAGGGAACTGGAAACACCATATATTTT CAISDLVQGTGNTIYF
TRBD1 . TRBJ1-2 TRBV5-1 TGCGCCAGCAGCAACGGACAGGGTGGTAACTATGGCTACACCTTC CASSNGQGGNYGYTF
. few TRBJ1-1 TRBV29-1 TGCAGCGTTGTTAGTCGACAGCGCATGAACACTGAAGCTTTCTTT CSVVSRQRMNTEAFF
. . TRBJ1-4 TRBV7-9 TGTGCCAGCAGCTTAGTTGGAGCTAATGAAAAACTGTTTTTT CASSLVGANEKLFF
. . TRBJ1-1 TRBV2 TGTGCCAGCCCCGGTAGAGACACTGAAGCTTTCTTT CASPGRDTEAFF
. . TRBJ1-5 TRBV28 TGTGCCAGCCATGCGGGGGGAAGACAGCCCCAGCATTTT CASHAGGRQPQHF
. . TRBJ1-2 TRBV30 TGTGCCTGGAGTCGAGGCCTTGGCTACACCTTC CAWSRGLGYTF
. once TRBJ2-5 TRBV3-1/TRBV3-2 TGTGCCAGCAGCCAAAGAGGGGGGGCGGAGACCCAGTACTTC CASSQRGGAETQYF
TRBD1 . TRBJ2-5 TRBV19 TGTGCCAGCCGATACGGGACAGGGGGAGAGACCCAGTACTTC CASRYGTGGETQYF
TRBD1 . TRBJ1-5 TRBV19 TGTGCCAGTAGTATACTCCCGACAGGGGGCAATCAGCCCCAGCATTTT CASSILPTGGNQPQHF
. . TRBJ1-1 TRBV16 TGTGCCAGCAGCATACAGGTGAACACTGAAGCTTTCTTT CASSIQVNTEAFF
. . TRBJ1-5 TRBV6-5 TGTGCCAGCAGTTACTCGACGGGGGGAGGTCAGCCCCAGCATTTT CASSYSTGGGQPQHF
. . TRBJ1-1 TRBV30 TGTGCCTGGGACCGGGGGATGGATAACACTTTCTTT CAWDRGMDNTFF
TRBD1 . TRBJ1-6 TRBV7-9 TGTGCCAGCAGCGGGGACAGGGGCAATTCACCCCTCCACTTT CASSGDRGNSPLHF
. once TRBJ2-2 TRBV7-9 TGTGCCAGCAGCTTCTCGGTCACCGGGGAGCTGTTTTTT CASSFSVTGELFF
TRBD1 . TRBJ1-1 TRBV27 TGTGCCAGCAGTTATAATGTCATCCGGACAGGAATGAACACTGAAGCTTTCTTT CASSYNVIRTGMNTEAFF
. . TRBJ1-2 TRBV7-2 TGTGCCAGCAGCTTTTCAGGGAATGGCTACACCTTC CASSFSGNGYTF
TRBD1 . TRBJ2-7 TRBV28 TGTGCCAGCAATCCCTGGGGACAGGGGATCTCCTACGAGCAGTACTTC CASNPWGQGISYEQYF
. . TRBJ2-7 TRBV11-3 TGTGCCAGCAAACGGCCAGGCTTTTCCTACGAGCAGTACTTC CASKRPGFSYEQYF
TRBD2 few TRBJ2-5 TRBV6-5 TGTGCCAGCAGTTACTTTAGCGGGGGTGGTTACGAGACCCAGTACTTC CASSYFSGGGYETQYF
. . TRBJ2-3 TRBV7-9 TGTGCCAGCAGCTCATACTGGACTAGCACAGATACGCAGTATTTT CASSSYWTSTDTQYF
TRBD1 . TRBJ2-4 TRBV2 TGTGCCAGCAGTGAGGGGACAGTGCTAGCCAAAAACATTCAGTACTTC CASSEGTVLAKNIQYF
TRBD1 . TRBJ1-2 TRBV4-1 TGCGCCAGCAGCCAAGACGCTTGGACAGGGAATGGCTACACCTTC CASSQDAWTGNGYTF
. . TRBJ1-1 TRBV3-1/TRBV3-2 TGTGCCAGCAGCCATAGCGCAGGGGTGAACACTGAAGCTTTCTTT CASSHSAGVNTEAFF
TRBD1 . TRBJ1-1 TRBV30 TGTGCCTGGAGGGGACAGCAGAACACTGAAGCTTTCTTT CAWRGQQNTEAFF
TRBD1 . TRBJ1-1 TRBV5-1 TGCGCCAGCAGCCCCCTCGGACAGGGGGAGACTGAAGCTTTCTTT CASSPLGQGETEAFF
. . TRBJ1-1 TRBV11-1 TGTGCCAGCAGCCCCGGACTGTTGAACACTGAAGCTTTCTTT CASSPGLLNTEAFF
TRBD2 . TRBJ2-5 TRBV11-2 TGTGCCAGCAGCCCCGGGCTGGCGCGGGGGTTGCTACAAGAGACCCAGTACTTC CASSPGLARGLLQETQYF
. . TRBJ1-3 TRBV27 TGTGCCAGCAGTTTAGGTGGCAGCTCTGGAAACACCATATATTTT CASSLGGSSGNTIYF
TRBD2 . TRBJ2-7 TRBV27 TGTGCCAGCAGTTCGTCTAGCGGGGTAAGCGAGCAGTACTTC CASSSSSGVSEQYF
TRBD2 . TRBJ2-7 TRBV6-5 TGTGCCAGCAGTTCCCCAGCGGGGGGGATAACCTACGAGCAGTACTTC CASSSPAGGITYEQYF
. . TRBJ2-3 TRBV10-2 TGCGCCAGCAGGGGAGTTTCGGGGGGCACAGATACGCAGTATTTT CASRGVSGGTDTQYF
. few TRBJ1-1 TRBV5-1 TGCGCCAGCAGCTGGAGCCCTGCGGGGGCAGGGAACACTGAAGCTTTCTTT CASSWSPAGAGNTEAFF
. . TRBJ1-1 TRBV11-3 TGTGCCAGCAGCCTAACTGACGGGACAGAAGCTTTCTTT CASSLTDGTEAFF
. . TRBJ1-1 TRBV6-5 TGTGCCAGCGGGATGACAGCGAACACTGAAGCTTTCTTT CASGMTANTEAFF
. . TRBJ1-2 TRBV28 TGTGCCAGCAGTTTATCAGGGGCGGGTGGCTACACCTTC CASSLSGAGGYTF
TRBD2 . TRBJ2-7 TRBV29-1 TGCAGCGTTGAAGACGAGACTAGCGGGGCCTACGAGCAGTACTTC CSVEDETSGAYEQYF
TRBD1 once TRBJ1-3 TRBV5-1 TGCGCCAGCAGCGGGGCGACAGGGGGCGGAAACACCATATATTTT CASSGATGGGNTIYF
TRBD1 . TRBJ1-1 TRBV30 TGTGCCTGGCATACATCCGGGACAGTAAACACTGAAGCTTTCTTT CAWHTSGTVNTEAFF
TRBD2 . TRBJ2-1 TRBV19 TGTGCCAGTGGGACTAGCGGGGGACCCTCCTACAATGAGCAGTTCTTC CASGTSGGPSYNEQFF
TRBD1 . TRBJ1-2 TRBV27 TGTGCCAGCAGGGACAGGGTCGACTATGGCTACACCTTC CASRDRVDYGYTF
TRBD1 . TRBJ1-2 TRBV27 TGTGCCAGCAGTTCACACGGGACAGGCTATGGCTACACCTTC CASSSHGTGYGYTF
. . TRBJ2-3 TRBV29-1 TGCAGCGTTAGGTCCCAACAGATACGATTCCTTCTAGATACGCAGTATTTT CSVRSQQIRFLLDTQYF
. . TRBJ1-2 TRBV4-3 TGCGCCAGCAGCCAAGGCAGAGACAGGTCTCCTTTGCGGGGCTACACCTTC CASSQGRDRSPLRGYTF
TRBD1 . TRBJ1-2 TRBV6-5 TGTGCCAGCAGCCGACGGACAGGGCCCGGGGGCTACACCTTC CASSRRTGPGGYTF
TRBD1 once TRBJ1-2 TRBV6-4 TGTGCCAGCGCCCCTGACAGGGGCTCTGGCTGGGGCGGCTACACCTTC CASAPDRGSGWGGYTF
. . TRBJ1-2 TRBV29-1 TGCAGCGTTGTCCTCAACTATGGCTACACCTTC CSVVLNYGYTF
TRBD1 . TRBJ1-2 TRBV2 TGTGCCAGCACCATCGACAGGGTAGAGGGCTACACCTTC CASTIDRVEGYTF
TRBD1 . TRBJ2-7 TRBV27 TGTGCCAGCAGCACCGGGACAGGGGGCGGCTACGAGCAGTACTTC CASSTGTGGGYEQYF